Below are 14 T cell receptor beta chains sequenced from a single sample in a study of cytomegalovirus exposure and HLA in healthy donors. 13 Jbeta primers and 60 Vbeta primers were used for the PCR. Clones were read by immunoSEQ multiplex PCR, and TCRdb kept only the in-frame ones, dropping some. The repertoire holds roughly 190,000 clones, with over 75% as singletons. Source material: PBMCs. The receptors were gathered from a man aged 45-60 years in good health and CMV-seronegative.

This clone occurred once. Within the sample, other DNA sequences also encode this same CDR3. The chain employs TRBV5-1 and TRBJ1-5; 8 bases agree with TRBD1. The ends lost 0 bases at V and 2 bases at J; junction bases unmatched: 1. Germline V lookup: CDR1 SGHRS, CDR2 YFSETQ. This CDR3 has 15 amino acids. The DNA for the CDR3 is TGCGCCAGCAGCTTGGAGGGACAGGGCAATCAGCCCCAGCATTTT. Its translation is CASSLEGQGNQPQHF.

About this clone itself: An end of the junction differs from the germline gene, which may be a read error. Other DNA sequences of this sample code for an identical CDR3. The chain has TRBV6-4 and TRBJ2-3; tentative D call: TRBD2 (5 bases). CDR1 is MRHNA, CDR2 SNTAGT, per germline. The CDR3 loop spans 19 amino acids. As DNA, the CDR3 is TGTGCCAGCAGTGACTCGAAATCGGGGAGCCACCCCAACACAGATACACAGTATTTT. Protein: CASSDSKSGSHPNTDTQYF.

The CDR3 here is CASSRAGGGTDTQYF. The CDR3 DNA reads as TGTGCCAGCAGCCGGGCGGGGGGGGGCACAGATACGCAGTATTTT. The genes are TRBV7-3 and TRBJ2-3, with TRBD2 matching over 9 bases. The junction had 4 bases not matched to a gene; V was cut back by 5 bases and J by 1 base. CDR1 SGHTA and CDR2 FQGTGA come from the germline V gene. CDR3 length equals 15 residues.

V is TRBV19 and J is TRBJ2-5; 7 bases fit TRBD1. The CDR3 sequence is 13 residues long. J was trimmed by 4 bases and V by 2 bases; bases with no gene match: 1. Germline loops: CDR1 LNHDA, CDR2 SQIVND (reference sequence). CDR3 in amino acids: CASSITGVETQYF. The CDR3 bases are TGTGCCAGTAGTATAACAGGGGTAGAGACCCAGTACTTC.

The chain combines TRBV5-5 with TRBJ2-3; maybe TRBD2 (6 bases). The germline V and J ends were trimmed by 7 bases and 0 bases, with 9 bases remaining between them. The germline CDR1 and CDR2 sequences are SGHKS and YYEKEE (reference sequence). The CDR3 length is 13 residues. CDR3 DNA sequence: TGTGCCAGCCGCGCGGGGAGCACAGATACGCAGTATTTT. This sequence encodes CASRAGSTDTQYF.

V is TRBV18 and J is TRBJ2-7, with 7 bases identical to TRBD2. V lost 5 bases and J lost 6; bases outside the gene matches: 10. This CDR3 comprises 14 residues. The germline V gene encodes CDR1 KGHSH and CDR2 LQKENI. CDR3 nucleotides: TGTGCCAGCTCAATGGGGACTACCCCTGGCGAGCAGTACTTC. It is translated as CASSMGTTPGEQYF.

In this sample, this clone turned up once. This chain connects TRBV27 to TRBJ2-3, with 7 positions matching TRBD2. Germline CDR1 reads MNHEY; CDR2 reads SMNVEV (reference sequence). V was clipped by 4 bases and J by 5 bases; unmatched bases: 6. CDR3 length: 14 amino acids. CDR3 nucleotides: TGTGCCAGCAGTTCAGCGGGGTTGCGAGATACGCAGTATTTT. Translated: CASSSAGLRDTQYF.

The genes are TRBV7-9 and TRBJ1-4, with 9 bases matching TRBD1. V lost 4 bases and J lost 10; bases outside the gene matches: 10. This CDR3 has 15 residues. From germline, CDR1 is SEHNR and CDR2 FQNEAQ (reference sequence). The CDR3 DNA reads TGTGCCAGCAGCTCACTCCCGGGACAGGGAGCAAAACTGTTTTTT. This gives the protein CASSSLPGQGAKLFF.

The rearrangement links TRBV13 to TRBJ2-1, with 13 bases identical to TRBD2. The CDR3 totals 17 residues. V dropped 5 bases and J dropped 2; count of bases not matched to a gene: 6. In germline, CDR1 is PRHDT, CDR2 FYEKMQ (reference sequence). The CDR3 region is CASSVTSGGATYNEQFF. Here the CDR3 DNA reads TGTGCCAGCAGCGTCACTAGCGGGGGGGCCACCTACAATGAGCAGTTCTTC.

The V call is TRBV10-2, the J call TRBJ2-1; the match to TRBD1 covers 12 bases. Germline CDR1 is WSHSY and CDR2 is SAAADI. V shed 10 bases and J 6 bases; nucleotides not matched to a gene: 4. This CDR3 contains 13 residues. The CDR3 coding sequence is TGCGCCAAACCGGGACAGGGGGCCAATGAGCAGTTCTTC. Its translation is CAKPGQGANEQFF.

V gene TRBV5-6 combines with J gene TRBJ2-2; TRBD1 agrees at 8 bases. Germline V CDR1 and CDR2: SGHDT, YYEEEE. This CDR3 is built from 16 residues. V lost 4 bases and J lost 5; bases outside the gene matches: 10. Written as DNA, the CDR3 is TGTGCCAGCAGCATTGGACAGGGTGTAAGGACCGGGGAGCTGTTTTTT. It encodes CASSIGQGVRTGELFF. Full variable domain (remainder filled in from reference TRBV5-6 and TRBJ2-2): DAGVTQSPTHLIKTRGQQVTLRCSPKSGHDTVSWYQQALGQGPQFIFQYYEEEERQRGNFPDRFSGHQFPNYSSELNVNALLLGDSALYLCASSIGQGVRTGELFFGEGSRLTVL.

The genes are TRBV4-1 and TRBJ2-2; 8 bases map to TRBD2. Germline V gives CDR1 MGHRA, CDR2 YSYEKL. This CDR3 is 14 amino acids long. V was pared by 2 bases and J by 6 bases, with 2 bases of the junction left unmatched. The CDR3 loop is CASSQIGGAGELFF. DNA for the CDR3: TGCGCCAGCAGCCAAATCGGGGGGGCCGGGGAGCTGTTTTTT.

The rearrangement links TRBV9 to TRBJ1-1, with a weak D call TRBD1 (5 bases). The CDR3 has 14 amino acids. V gave up 3 bases and J gave up 2 bases, with 11 bases separating them. Per germline, CDR1 SGDLS and CDR2 YYNGEE. The CDR3 coding sequence is TGTGCCAGCAGCGGGATGACAGTTAACACTGAAGCTTTCTTT. Protein: CASSGMTVNTEAFF.

The chain joins TRBV19 to TRBJ1-1; D perhaps matches TRBD1 (5 bases). The CDR3 extends over 15 amino acids. Germline assignment: CDR1 LNHDA and CDR2 SQIVND (reference sequence). The V gene lost 5 bases and the J gene lost 5 bases, with 18 bases spanning the gap. CDR3 sequence: CASSHSRGGDTEAFF. CDR3 DNA sequence: TGTGCCAGTAGTCACTCTAGGGGCGGGGATACTGAAGCTTTCTTT.